The next 25 T cell receptor beta chains were all read from a single sample in a study of regulatory T cells in long-lasting Graves disease. Documented time point: newly diagnosed GD, antithyroid drugs for less than 3 months. Isolated PBMC RNA provided the starting material for the TCR library. HTBI primers from iRepertoire and Arm-PCR of CDR3 regions yielded the TCR beta libraries. TCRdb independently ran MiXCR on the multiplex PCR reads; one entry per CDR3 protein. The sample consists of approximately 400,000 distinct CDR3 sequences, around a sixth of them appearing once. Source: peripheral blood mononuclear cells (PBMCs), taken at new diagnosis, from a patient treated with antithyroid drugs. These receptors all stem from a female donor with Graves disease.

The sample holds a few counts of this clonotype. The chain carries TRBV7-9 and TRBJ2-4; TRBD1 is a possible D gene (5 bases). The CDR3 sequence is 13 residues long. Trimming pared 3 bases from V and 6 bases from J, leaving 9 bases between. CDR1 and CDR2 (germline): SEHNR, FQNEAQ (reference sequence). DNA of the CDR3: TGTGCCAGCAGCTTCGACAGCTTAAACATTCAGTACTTC. Protein: CASSFDSLNIQYF.

The chain recombines TRBV6-5 with TRBJ2-2, with 10 bases identical to TRBD1. V dropped 2 bases and J dropped 1; count of bases not matched to a gene: 4. This CDR3 contains 17 residues. The germline CDR1 and CDR2 sequences are MNHEY and SVGAGI. Here the CDR3 reads CASSYIGTGVNTGELFF. In nucleotides, the CDR3 is TGTGCCAGCAGTTACATAGGGACAGGGGTGAACACCGGGGAGCTGTTTTTT.

This clonotype has ten or more counts. V and J are TRBV28 and TRBJ1-1; tentative D call: TRBD1 (5 bases). The CDR3 totals 13 residues. Germline V CDR1 and CDR2: MDHEN, SYDVKM. V was cut by 3 bases and J by 4 bases, with 9 bases left in between. CDR3 loop: CASSFGGVTEAFF. DNA of the CDR3: TGTGCCAGCAGTTTCGGGGGTGTCACTGAAGCTTTCTTT.

This clonotype has at least ten counts. The V and J genes are TRBV12-3 or TRBV12-4 and TRBJ2-5; TRBD2 is a possible D gene (6 bases). The V and J ends lost 5 bases and 4 bases respectively, with 11 bases between them. The CDR3 contains 13 residues. In nucleotides, the CDR3 is TGTGCCAGCAGTGACGGGACTTCAGAGACCCAGTACTTC. Its translation: CASSDGTSETQYF.

The table lists this clonotype with many counts. An end of the junction differs from the germline gene, which may be a read error. The CDR3 coding sequence is TGTGCCAGCAGCTTAGGAGGGCCTGGCAATCAGCCCCAGCATTTT. Its translation is CASSLGGPGNQPQHF. The chain is built from TRBV5-1 and TRBJ1-5; no clear D. The CDR3 has 15 amino acids. Germline V lookup: CDR1 SGHRS, CDR2 YFSETQ.

This clonotype was detected many times. The chain links TRBV6-1 to TRBJ1-5, with a weak D call TRBD1 (5 bases). Looked up from germline, CDR1 is MNHNS and CDR2 is SASEGT. The CDR3 consists of 15 residues. The V end was cut by 5 bases, the J end by 5 bases, with 16 bases between. CDR3 in amino acids: CASSPGVGGDQPQHF. CDR3 bases: TGTGCCAGCAGTCCGGGGGTGGGGGGGGATCAGCCCCAGCATTTT.

This chain connects TRBV4-3 to TRBJ2-3; 10 nucleotides match TRBD2. CDR3 size: 15 residues. After removal of 4 bases from V and 3 bases from J, the junction contained 4 bases not matched to a gene. Germline V gene data show CDR1 as LGHNA and CDR2 as YSLEER. The CDR3 DNA reads TGCGCCAGCAGCCGACTAGCGGGTACGACAGATACGCAGTATTTT. Residues: CASSRLAGTTDTQYF.

In this sample, this clonotype turned up many times. The chain has TRBV13 and TRBJ2-4; tentative D call: TRBD1 (6 bases). This CDR3 is 15 amino acids long. Germline V lookup: CDR1 PRHDT, CDR2 FYEKMQ (reference sequence). Trimming shortened V by 5 bases and J by 4 bases, and 15 bases separated the two germline ends. The CDR3 coding sequence is TGTGCCAGCAGCCTAAGGACAGCCCTAAAAAACATTCAGTACTTC. It specifies CASSLRTALKNIQYF.

V and J are TRBV6-2 or TRBV6-3 and TRBJ1-4; D possibly corresponds to TRBD1 (6 bases). Germline values: CDR1 MNHEY, CDR2 SVGEGT. CDR3 length: 18 residues. Trimming stripped 0 bases from V and 1 base from J, with 15 bases between. CDR3 in DNA: TGTGCCAGCAGTTACTCGACAGGACTCCCGCTAACTAATGAAAAACTGTTTTTT. Protein product: CASSYSTGLPLTNEKLFF.

This clonotype was seen more than once but under ten times. The J gene is TRBJ2-5, the V gene TRBV2, with 10 bases aligning to TRBD2. The CDR3 loop spans 17 amino acids. J lost 1 base, V lost 4 bases, and 9 bases had no gene match. Germline lookup yields CDR1 SNHLY and CDR2 FYNNEI. The CDR3 sequence: CASSVPLAGALQETQYF. The DNA of the CDR3 is TGTGCCAGCAGTGTCCCCCTAGCGGGGGCCCTCCAAGAGACCCAGTACTTC.

This clonotype was detected many times. The rearrangement joins TRBV7-9 to TRBJ1-1; D unresolved. In germline, CDR1 is SEHNR, CDR2 FQNEAQ (reference sequence). This CDR3 is 13 amino acids long. V was clipped by 5 bases and J by 0 bases, with 7 bases between them. The CDR3, as DNA: TGTGCCAGCAGCGTTGCCATGAACACTGAAGCTTTCTTT. It encodes CASSVAMNTEAFF.

This clonotype showed up just a few times. The chain employs TRBV4-1 and TRBJ1-1, with D maybe TRBD1 (6 bases). V lost 3 bases, J lost 6 bases, and 11 bases lay in between. The CDR3 length is 13 residues. Germline lookup yields CDR1 MGHRA and CDR2 YSYEKL. The CDR3 reads CASSHEGGAEAFF. The DNA of the CDR3 is TGCGCCAGCAGCCACGAGGGGGGGGCTGAAGCTTTCTTT.

Ten or more counts support this clonotype. The chain couples TRBV29-1 to TRBJ1-4; a possible D gene is TRBD1 (5 bases). The CDR3 contains 14 residues. Trimming removed 7 bases from V and 7 bases from J, with 19 bases in between. CDR1 is SQVTM and CDR2 is ANQGSEA in the germline V gene. The DNA of the CDR3 is TGCAGCGCCCCTGGGGGGGGAGGCGGTGAAAAACTGTTTTTT. Residues: CSAPGGGGGEKLFF.

The sample holds many counts of this clonotype. The chain employs TRBV10-2 and TRBJ1-1; 7 nucleotides align to TRBD1. The CDR3 consists of 15 residues. Germline CDR1 and CDR2: WSHSY and SAAADI. After removal of 0 bases from V and 6 bases from J, the junction contained 7 bases not matched to a gene. CDR3 sequence (DNA): TGCGCCAGCAGTGAGTCTACAGGGGAAGGAGCTGAAGCTTTCTTT. It yields the protein CASSESTGEGAEAFF.

The rearrangement joins TRBV7-2 to TRBJ2-1; possibly TRBD1 for D (6 bases). Germline lookup yields CDR1 SGHTA and CDR2 FQGNSA. Trimming cost V 5 bases and J 7 bases, with 15 bases left between them. CDR3 length equals 14 residues. DNA of the CDR3: TGTGCCAGCAGCCTAACAGGGAAGAGGAATGAGCAGTTCTTC. Translated: CASSLTGKRNEQFF.

This clonotype was detected ten times or more. The chain employs TRBV7-9 and TRBJ1-5, with no clear D. V lost 8 bases and J lost 5, with 10 bases in between. The V gene's germline CDR1 is SEHNR and CDR2 FQNEAQ (reference sequence). This CDR3 comprises 12 residues. CDR3: CASGIDHQPQHF. The CDR3 nucleotides read TGTGCCAGCGGTATAGATCATCAGCCCCAGCATTTT.

Details on this clonotype: This could be a read error, since a much larger clone is one nucleotide away. CDR3 DNA: TGTGCCAGCAGGACTAGCGGGAGCAATGAGCAGTACTTC. This sequence encodes CASRTSGSNEQYF. The J gene is TRBJ2-3, the V gene TRBV6-1; 12 bases are shared with TRBD2. The end of the DNA fits TRBJ2-7 better, so the J call may be wrong. CDR1 and CDR2 from the germline V gene are MNHNS and SASEGT. The length of the CDR3 is 13 residues.

This chain connects TRBV6-1 to TRBJ2-1; tentatively, D is TRBD2 (5 bases). Trimming stripped 8 bases from V and 3 bases from J, with 11 bases between. The V gene's germline CDR1 is MNHNS and CDR2 SASEGT. CDR3 length equals 13 residues. CDR3 nucleotides: TGTGCCAGCGGTCCTAGCTACTACAATGAGCAGTTCTTC. The encoded protein is CASGPSYYNEQFF.

This clonotype was observed many times. V is TRBV5-6 and J is TRBJ1-1; D not resolved. Germline assignment: CDR1 SGHDT and CDR2 YYEEEE. The CDR3 spans 14 residues. The ends were cut back, 3 bases at V and 7 bases at J, with 16 bases in the middle. This CDR3 reads CASSSADDGDEAFF. CDR3 nucleotides: TGTGCCAGCAGCTCTGCAGATGACGGAGATGAAGCTTTCTTT. The full variable domain, its missing parts supplied by reference TRBV5-6 and TRBJ1-1, is DAGVTQSPTHLIKTRGQQVTLRCSPKSGHDTVSWYQQALGQGPQFIFQYYEEEERQRGNFPDRFSGHQFPNYSSELNVNALLLGDSALYLCASSSADDGDEAFFGQGTRLTVV.

This clonotype has a count of ten or more. This sequence joins TRBV2 and TRBJ1-1; 7 bases line up with TRBD1. The junction had 16 bases not matched to a gene; V was cut back by 10 bases and J by 5 bases. CDR1 is SNHLY and CDR2 is FYNNEI in the germline V gene. CDR3 length: 15 amino acids. CDR3 bases: TGTGCCACATTAGCCAGGGGGGTACGGGGGACTGAAGCTTTCTTT. This codes for CATLARGVRGTEAFF.

This clonotype was seen many times. The chain carries TRBV9 and TRBJ2-3, with 9 nucleotides matching TRBD1. Looked up from germline, CDR1 is SGDLS and CDR2 is YYNGEE. V was clipped by 3 bases and J by 12 bases; unmatched bases: 8. The CDR3 extends over 13 amino acids. The CDR3 spells CASSALRDRAQYF. The DNA of the CDR3 is TGTGCCAGCAGCGCCCTCCGGGACAGGGCACAGTATTTT.

This clonotype was recorded many times. The chain has TRBV5-1 and TRBJ1-1; D is ambiguous. The CDR3 is 15 amino acids. V gave up 0 bases and J gave up 0 bases, with 9 bases separating them. Looked up from germline, CDR1 is SGHRS and CDR2 is YFSETQ. The CDR3 spells CASSLGSEMNTEAFF. The CDR3 nucleotides are TGCGCCAGCAGCTTGGGCAGCGAAATGAACACTGAAGCTTTCTTT.

A few counts support this clonotype. The gene calls are TRBV4-1 and TRBJ2-3; 8 bases are shared with TRBD1. The CDR3 is made up of 19 amino acids. The V gene end was trimmed by 0 bases and the J gene end by 5 bases; junction bases not matched to a gene: 16. The germline V gene has CDR1 MGHRA and CDR2 YSYEKL. The CDR3 nucleotides read TGCGCCAGCAGCCAAGATTTCATAAAGGGACAGGATTGGAGAGATACGCAGTATTTT. It is translated as CASSQDFIKGQDWRDTQYF.

This clonotype was counted only a few times. This chain links TRBV10-3 with TRBJ2-1; TRBD1 agrees at 9 bases. Germline loops: CDR1 ENHRY, CDR2 SYGVKD. Trimming took 6 bases from V and 6 from J; bases not matched to a gene: 6. The CDR3 totals 14 residues. In DNA form, the CDR3 reads TGTGCCATCAGGCCGGGACAGGGTCGCAATGAGCAGTTCTTC. This codes for CAIRPGQGRNEQFF.

The sample holds a few counts of this clonotype. The rearrangement uses TRBV24-1 and TRBJ2-1; D is uncertain. Trimming left V 1 base short and J 4 bases short, with 16 bases between. Germline-derived CDR1 and CDR2 are KGHDR and SFDVKD. The CDR3 contains 17 residues. CDR3 residues: CATSDFSAGRKYNEQFF. CDR3 coding DNA: TGTGCCACCAGTGATTTCTCGGCTGGACGGAAATACAATGAGCAGTTCTTC.